This T cell receptor (beta chain) was identified during a study of CD8+CD57+ T cells in acquired aplastic anemia. Genomic DNA, the template, was used for profiling of the TCR beta VDJ and CDR3. One entry per CDR3 protein results from TCRdb running MiXCR on the reads. This sample has 150,000 to 200,000 distinct CDR3 sequences; approximately 50% occur once, and the top ten carry over 7.5%. It was patients with CD8+CD57+ cell expansion by flow cytometry who were chosen for sequencing. In germline, CDR1 is SQVTM, CDR2 ANQGSEA. Trimming took off 5 bases at V and 5 bases at J, with 12 bases between the two ends. CDR3 size: 12 residues. This clonotype was detected only a few times.

Source material: sorted CD4+, CD8+, or CD8+CD57+ T cells (not recorded which) from PBMCs. The clonotype originates from a human donor with aplastic anemia. The V and J genes are TRBV29-1 and TRBJ2-5; TRBD2 is a possible D gene (5 bases). The CDR3 loop reads CSVRSGPETQYF. For the CDR3, the DNA is TGCAGCGTTAGAAGCGGACCCGAGACCCAGTACTTC.